The entry below gives a single T cell receptor beta chain sequence along with its context. This sample was taken from a study of shared clonotypes between healthy human individuals. Trimming at V came to 5 bases and at J to 7 bases, leaving 12 bases not matched to a gene. The CDR3 runs 16 residues. Germline CDR1 is SEHNR and CDR2 is FQNEAQ (reference sequence). This was a deep-level run. PCR replicates performed on unsorted PBMC used approximately 300 ng DNA, 25,000 to 35,000 T cell genomes. What was sequenced on ten immunoSEQ deep assay plates was unsorted PBMC DNA. As handled by the study authors: Owing to the provision of junction-only sequences devoid of quality scores by immunoSEQ, filtering differed. Here immunoSEQ multiplex PCR was the method, and the copy in TCRdb shows in-frame clones only, minus some. That table is the source of V, J and clone size, and D and trimming were worked out from the DNA. Of 490,000 or so clones listed, about 80% are singletons.

Sequencing was performed on PBMCs. This TCR was recovered from a woman in her thirties or forties in good health. Some clones in this sample may be carry-over from other donors' samples. The J gene is TRBJ2-3, the V gene TRBV7-9; 10 nucleotides match TRBD2. The CDR3 is CASSKTPSGSSNTQYF. Written as DNA, the CDR3 is TGTGCCAGCAGCAAAACGCCTAGCGGGAGTTCAAATACGCAGTATTTT.